This TCR beta chain was found in a study of blood T cells in healthy people across ages. Study observations and caveats: Diversity of TCR beta per million T cells declined in a roughly linear way with age.

Regarding this clonotype: The target antigen is unknown.

Trimming at V came to 3 bases and at J to 5 bases, leaving 10 bases not matched to a gene. Germline V lookup: CDR1 SEHNR, CDR2 FQNEAQ (reference sequence). The CDR3 is 16 amino acids. Together with a sample-barcoded 5' primer, a J-beta primer mix was included in a second PCR lasting 7 to 11 cycles. Each cDNA molecule received a tag from a template-switch adaptor that had 12 random nucleotides. Every individual sample yielded 2.5 million or more paired-end reads (each containing CDR3). TCRdb reprocessed the 5' RACE reads with MiXCR, giving one entry per CDR3 protein. The sample has about a million distinct CDR3 sequences; more than 30% are singletons.

The sample comprised blood. The V gene is TRBV7-9, the J gene TRBJ2-1, with 7 bases identical to TRBD2. The sequence was collected from a man aged 18 to 30 in good health. The CDR3: CASSFGDGGINNEQFF. CDR3 in DNA: TGTGCCAGCAGCTTTGGGGACGGGGGGATTAACAATGAGCAGTTCTTC.